This TCR beta chain was sequenced for a study of T cell responses to AZD1222 COVID-19 vaccine. General study findings and limits: At 160-218 and 743-854, vaccine-associated CD4 TCRs were dominant, and they spanned spike. The donor group comprised mostly white British people and more females; the analysis possibly underestimated clonal diversity.

Assay used: immunoSEQ multiplex PCR; TCRdb lists only in-frame clones, some missing. The profile shows approximately 170,000 clones, roughly 92% of them singletons. About this clone: Its target is unknown.

This CDR3 has 14 residues. V lost 10 bases to trimming and J lost 2 bases, with 17 bases between them. Germline V CDR1 and CDR2: PRHDT, FYEKMQ (reference sequence). This chain joins TRBV13 and TRBJ1-1; the D gene is possibly TRBD1 (6 bases). The clonotype comes from an adult in good health. Sample: peripheral blood, taken on day 0 of AZD1222 vaccination. CDR3 in amino acids: CANRNRDTNTEAFF. In nucleotides, the CDR3 is TGTGCCAACAGAAACCGGGACACAAACACTGAAGCTTTCTTT.